The subject of this entry is one T cell receptor (beta chain). The junction differs from germline at one of its ends, possibly a read error. This sample stems from a study of OX40 agonist ivuxolimab in advanced cancers. This CDR3 has 13 amino acids. The germline V gene has CDR1 SSHAT and CDR2 FNYEAQ (reference sequence). Generated by immunoSEQ multiplex PCR, the TCRdb table keeps only in-frame clones and is missing some. The data contain about 21,000 clones, nearly 85% of them singletons. The sample here was CD4+ or CD8+ T cells sorted from blood, taken in a trial of the OX40 agonist ivuxolimab. The sequence was obtained from an adult with an advanced solid tumor such as melanoma, head and neck, liver or kidney cancer. This rearrangement joins TRBV7-7 to TRBJ2-7; D unclear. The CDR3 sequence: CASSLEPNYEQYF. The DNA for the CDR3 is TGTGCTAGCAGCTTAGAACCGAACTACGAGCAGTACTTC.